Each of the 31 T cell receptor beta chains below was sequenced from the same sample in a study of blood T cell repertoires in COVID-19. Measured with immunoSEQ multiplex PCR; TCRdb has only the in-frame clones, and not every one. The sample includes 42,000 or so clones, over 75% seen only once; the top ten take approximately 38%. The sequencing sample was made of peripheral blood. The receptors shown here come from a man in his forties with active or convalescent COVID-19.

The rearrangement uses TRBV9 and TRBJ2-2, with D unclear. Looked up from germline, CDR1 is SGDLS and CDR2 is YYNGEE. The V gene lost 0 bases and the J gene lost 7 bases, with 4 bases spanning the gap. The CDR3 runs 12 residues. The CDR3 DNA sequence: TGTGCCAGCAGCGTAGTTAACGGGGAGCTGTTTTTT. Translation gives CASSVVNGELFF.

The rearrangement joins TRBV6-6 to TRBJ1-5, with a tentative D call TRBD1 (5 bases). CDR1 is MNHNY, CDR2 SVGAGI, per germline (reference sequence). The V gene lost 5 bases and the J gene lost 0 bases, with 14 bases spanning the gap. The CDR3 spans 16 residues. CDR3 loop: CASSLQGFDSNQPQHF. The CDR3 DNA reads TGTGCCAGCAGTCTTCAGGGATTTGATAGCAATCAGCCCCAGCATTTT.

This chain links TRBV4-1 with TRBJ2-1; D unclear. Between the trimmed V and J ends, which lost 6 bases and 0 bases, there was a span of 15 bases. Per germline, CDR1 MGHRA and CDR2 YSYEKL. This CDR3 is built from 16 residues. The CDR3 protein is CASRRLNLGSYNEQFF. CDR3 nucleotide sequence: TGCGCCAGCAGACGATTAAACCTCGGCTCCTACAATGAGCAGTTCTTC.

The V and J genes are TRBV7-2 and TRBJ2-7; tentatively, D is TRBD1 (6 bases). The germline V gene encodes CDR1 SGHTA and CDR2 FQGNSA. The CDR3 sequence is 12 residues long. V lost 8 bases and J lost 9, with 17 bases in between. For the CDR3, the DNA is TGTGCCAGCGACTTAGGGCAGGGGTTGCAGTACTTC. The encoded protein is CASDLGQGLQYF.

V is TRBV5-6 and J is TRBJ1-4; D may be TRBD1 (6 bases). The ends were cut back, 1 base at V and 6 bases at J, with 13 bases in the middle. This CDR3 has 15 amino acids. The germline V gene encodes CDR1 SGHDT and CDR2 YYEEEE. The CDR3 protein is CASSLNGGGDEKLFF. In nucleotides, the CDR3 is TGTGCCAGCAGCTTGAATGGAGGGGGGGATGAAAAACTGTTTTTT.

This clone was found once. J is TRBJ1-2 and V is TRBV2, with D unclear. This CDR3 has 14 residues. Between the trimmed V and J ends, which lost 6 bases and 7 bases, there was a span of 18 bases. Germline-derived CDR1 and CDR2 are SNHLY and FYNNEI. The CDR3 DNA sequence: TGTGCCAGCAGAACCGGGATTATCTATGGTGGCTACACCTTC. It encodes CASRTGIIYGGYTF. Filled out from reference TRBV2 and TRBJ1-2, the complete variable domain reads EPEVTQTPSHQVTQMGQEVILRCVPISNHLYFYWYRQILGQKVEFLVSFYNNEISEKSEIFDDQFSVERPDGSNFTLKIRSTKLEDSAMYFCASRTGIIYGGYTFGSGTRLTVV.

This clone was counted a single time. J is TRBJ2-3 and V is TRBV5-5; no definite D call. The V gene lost 3 bases and the J gene lost 8 bases, with 16 bases spanning the gap. Germline loops: CDR1 SGHKS, CDR2 YYEKEE (reference sequence). The CDR3 has 14 amino acids. Here the CDR3 reads CASSSELPPRTQYF. The DNA of the CDR3 is TGTGCCAGCAGCTCTGAGCTCCCGCCTCGTACGCAGTATTTT.

The V call is TRBV11-2, the J call TRBJ2-2; D may be TRBD2 (5 bases). The ends were cut back, 1 base at V and 4 bases at J, with 10 bases in the middle. CDR1 is SGHAT, CDR2 FQNNGV, per germline. CDR3 length: 15 amino acids. As DNA, the CDR3 is TGTGCCAGCAGCTTAGGGGATGGAGGCACCGGGGAGCTGTTTTTT. Protein product: CASSLGDGGTGELFF.

The chain joins TRBV5-1 to TRBJ1-3; D is uncertain. The CDR3 consists of 15 residues. Germline V gene lookup returns CDR1 SGHRS and CDR2 YFSETQ. The germline V and J ends were trimmed by 0 bases and 3 bases, with 10 bases remaining between them. CDR3 in amino acids: CASSLEATVGNTIYF. The DNA of the CDR3 is TGCGCCAGCAGCTTGGAGGCAACAGTTGGAAACACCATATATTTT.

The rearrangement joins TRBV9 to TRBJ2-7; the match to TRBD2 covers 11 bases. Germline assignment: CDR1 SGDLS and CDR2 YYNGEE. This CDR3 is 15 amino acids long. V shed 3 bases, J shed 4 bases, and the junction held 6 bases outside the gene matches. CDR3 region: CASSALAGGMYEQYF. CDR3 DNA: TGTGCCAGCAGCGCTCTAGCGGGAGGAATGTACGAGCAGTACTTC.

V is TRBV5-1 and J is TRBJ1-4; 8 nucleotides match TRBD1. The germline V gene has CDR1 SGHRS and CDR2 YFSETQ. This CDR3 contains 15 residues. Trimming removed 2 bases from V and 3 bases from J; junction bases left unmatched: 3. The CDR3 nucleotides read TGCGCCAGCAGCTTACAGGGGGATCCTAATGAAAAACTGTTTTTT. It specifies CASSLQGDPNEKLFF. Variable domain in full (rest from reference TRBV5-1 and TRBJ1-4): KAGVTQTPRYLIKTRGQQVTLSCSPISGHRSVSWYQQTPGQGLQFLFEYFSETQRNKGNFPGRFSGRQFSNSRSEMNVSTLELGDSALYLCASSLQGDPNEKLFFGSGTQLSVL.

The chain has TRBV14 and TRBJ1-4; D is unresolved. Germline V gives CDR1 SGHDN, CDR2 FVKESK. Trimming took off 2 bases at V and 0 bases at J, with 4 bases between the two ends. The CDR3 loop spans 14 amino acids. The CDR3: CASSQLATNEKLFF. The CDR3 bases are TGTGCCAGCAGCCAATTAGCAACTAATGAAAAACTGTTTTTT.

The rearrangement uses TRBV5-6 and TRBJ2-7; D possibly corresponds to TRBD1 (6 bases). CDR1 and CDR2 (germline): SGHDT, YYEEEE. With 2 bases removed from V and 5 bases from J, the gap between germline ends came to 14 bases. The CDR3 is made up of 14 amino acids. CDR3 bases: TGTGCCAGCAGCTTTCCACAGGGTGGTAACGAGCAGTACTTC. This translates into CASSFPQGGNEQYF.

The rearrangement uses TRBV2 and TRBJ2-5; 8 bases are shared with TRBD2. This CDR3 has 14 amino acids. Germline CDR1 SNHLY, CDR2 FYNNEI. J was trimmed by 0 bases and V by 10 bases; bases with no gene match: 7. The CDR3 nucleotides are TGTGCCATCGGGGTGCGGGAGGACCAAGAGACCCAGTACTTC. Protein product: CAIGVREDQETQYF.

The chain uses TRBV29-1 and TRBJ1-1; 9 bases agree with TRBD1. CDR1 SQVTM and CDR2 ANQGSEA come from the germline V gene. Trimming at V came to 6 bases and at J to 1 base, leaving 6 bases not matched to a gene. This CDR3 spans 14 amino acids. CDR3 bases: TGCAGCGTGCCCGGGACAGGGAAGAACACTGAAGCTTTCTTT. The encoded protein is CSVPGTGKNTEAFF. The complete variable domain, with remaining parts taken from reference TRBV29-1 and TRBJ1-1, reads SAVISQKPSRDICQRGTSLTIQCQVDSQVTMMFWYRQQPGQSLTLIATANQGSEATYESGFVIDKFPISRPNLTFSTLTVSNMSPEDSSIYLCSVPGTGKNTEAFFGQGTRLTVV.

The J gene is TRBJ2-1, the V gene TRBV5-5; D call uncertain. The V gene lost 0 bases and the J gene lost 5 bases, with 9 bases spanning the gap. The V gene's germline CDR1 is SGHKS and CDR2 YYEKEE (reference sequence). This CDR3 comprises 14 residues. The CDR3: CASSLVRTNNEQFF. Here the CDR3 DNA reads TGTGCCAGCAGCTTGGTACGTACTAACAATGAGCAGTTCTTC.

The chain employs TRBV7-9 and TRBJ2-5, with D maybe TRBD1 (5 bases). V was cut by 5 bases and J by 7 bases, with 14 bases left in between. Germline CDR1 is SEHNR and CDR2 is FQNEAQ (reference sequence). The length of the CDR3 is 13 residues. CDR3 in amino acids: CASSPSQGGTQYF. CDR3 DNA sequence: TGTGCCAGCAGCCCCTCCCAGGGCGGGACCCAGTACTTC.

The CDR3 sequence is CASSPQGVYSPLHF. The CDR3, as DNA: TGTGCCAGCTCACCCCAGGGGGTTTATTCACCCCTCCACTTT. The chain joins TRBV18 to TRBJ1-6; TRBD1 matches at 7 bases. The V segment lost 3 bases and the J segment 8 bases; nucleotides outside the gene matches: 4. CDR1 is KGHSH, CDR2 LQKENI, per germline. There are 14 residues in the CDR3.

The rearrangement joins TRBV3-1 (or the pseudogene TRBV3-2) to TRBJ2-2, with TRBD1 as a possible D gene (6 bases). This CDR3 is 14 amino acids long. Germline CDR1 and CDR2: LGHDT and YNNKEL (reference sequence). V lost 9 bases to trimming and J lost 0 bases, with 11 bases between them. The chain's CDR3 is CASGQTTNTGELFF. The CDR3 DNA follows: TGTGCCAGTGGACAGACTACGAACACCGGGGAGCTGTTTTTT.

Note on this clone: The junction departs from germline at one end; a sequencing error may be responsible. The chain is built from TRBV9 and TRBJ2-1; 15 bases are a match to TRBD2. The length of the CDR3 is 16 residues. The germline V gene has CDR1 SGDLS and CDR2 YYNGEE. In nucleotides, the CDR3 is TGTGCCAGCACCGTAGGTGGGACTAGCGGGGGGAGGGAGCAGTTCTTC. This encodes CASTVGGTSGGREQFF.

The rearrangement uses TRBV29-1 and TRBJ2-6; weak D call: TRBD2 (5 bases). The germline gives CDR1 SQVTM, CDR2 ANQGSEA. The CDR3 loop spans 14 amino acids. V lost 2 bases and J 7 bases, leaving 12 bases between the germline ends. The CDR3 protein is CSVETGNRANVLTF. The CDR3 DNA sequence: TGCAGCGTTGAAACGGGGAATCGCGCCAACGTCCTGACTTTC.

The chain joins TRBV27 to TRBJ1-2; TRBD1 matches at 7 bases. The CDR3 is 13 amino acids. Trimming removed 2 bases from V and 3 bases from J; junction bases left unmatched: 0. The germline gives CDR1 MNHEY, CDR2 SMNVEV (reference sequence). The CDR3 nucleotides read TGTGCCAGCAGTTTAGACAGGGACTATGGCTACACCTTC. Translated, it gives CASSLDRDYGYTF.

This clone was counted once. The rearrangement uses TRBV9 and TRBJ1-6; no clear D gene. The germline V gene encodes CDR1 SGDLS and CDR2 YYNGEE. The CDR3 is 15 amino acids. V dropped 0 bases and J dropped 7 bases, with 11 bases sitting between them. The CDR3 sequence is CASSVEDRGNSPLHF. As DNA, the CDR3 is TGTGCCAGCAGCGTAGAGGACCGAGGGAATTCACCCCTCCACTTT.

This sequence joins TRBV5-1 and TRBJ2-1; 7 bases are a match to TRBD1. Trimming cost V 4 bases and J 7 bases; bases outside gene matches: 11. CDR3 length: 15 residues. Germline V gene data show CDR1 as SGHRS and CDR2 as YFSETQ. The CDR3 region is CASSPRQGRVNEQFF. In nucleotides, the CDR3 is TGCGCCAGCAGCCCCCGACAGGGACGAGTAAATGAGCAGTTCTTC. Full variable domain (rest looked up from reference TRBV5-1 and TRBJ2-1): KAGVTQTPRYLIKTRGQQVTLSCSPISGHRSVSWYQQTPGQGLQFLFEYFSETQRNKGNFPGRFSGRQFSNSRSEMNVSTLELGDSALYLCASSPRQGRVNEQFFGPGTRLTVL.

This chain connects TRBV27 to TRBJ1-1; 7 positions match TRBD1. The germline gives CDR1 MNHEY, CDR2 SMNVEV (reference sequence). The CDR3 has 14 residues. J lost 1 base, V lost 4 bases, and 3 bases had no gene match. For the CDR3, the DNA is TGTGCCAGCAGTTGGGACAGTTCGAACACTGAAGCTTTCTTT. Protein: CASSWDSSNTEAFF.

CDR3 amino acids: CASSQPQGKSYEQYF. In nucleotides, the CDR3 is TGTGCCAGCAGCCAGCCACAGGGAAAGAGCTACGAGCAGTACTTC. V is TRBV3-1 (or the pseudogene TRBV3-2) and J is TRBJ2-7; weak D call: TRBD1 (6 bases). CDR1 and CDR2 (germline): LGHDT, YNNKEL (reference sequence). Deletions cut 3 bases from V and 3 bases from J, with 15 bases between. This CDR3 spans 15 amino acids.

J is TRBJ2-5 and V is TRBV7-6; 8 nucleotides align to TRBD2. V shed 1 base and J 5 bases; nucleotides not matched to a gene: 6. This CDR3 is built from 15 residues. Germline CDR1 is SGHVS and CDR2 is FNYEAQ. The CDR3: CASSLEAGVEETQYF. The CDR3 DNA sequence: TGTGCCAGCAGCTTAGAAGCGGGAGTGGAGGAGACCCAGTACTTC. Complete variable domain (other parts from reference TRBV7-6 and TRBJ2-5): GAGVSQSPRYKVTKRGQDVALRCDPISGHVSLYWYRQALGQGPEFLTYFNYEAQQDKSGLPNDRFSAERPEGSISTLTIQRTEQRDSAMYRCASSLEAGVEETQYFGPGTRLLVL.

The rearrangement links TRBV7-2 to TRBJ2-7; a possible D gene is TRBD2 (5 bases). V was pared by 7 bases and J by 0 bases, with 16 bases between. Germline CDR1 reads SGHTA; CDR2 reads FQGNSA. CDR3 length: 15 residues. As DNA, the CDR3 is TGTGCCAGCAACTTCGGACTGGGGAGCTCCTACGAGCAGTACTTC. Amino acid sequence: CASNFGLGSSYEQYF.

The rearrangement joins TRBV13 to TRBJ2-7, with a possible D match to TRBD1 (6 bases). Germline lookup yields CDR1 PRHDT and CDR2 FYEKMQ (reference sequence). The V gene lost 4 bases and the J gene lost 0 bases, with 10 bases spanning the gap. CDR3 length equals 14 residues. The CDR3, as DNA: TGTGCCAGCAGCTCCTTGGACAGCTCCTACGAGCAGTACTTC. It encodes CASSSLDSSYEQYF. Together with reference TRBV13 and TRBJ2-7, the CDR3 gives the full variable domain: AAGVIQSPRHLIKEKRETATLKCYPIPRHDTVYWYQQGPGQDPQFLISFYEKMQSDKGSIPDRFSAQQFSDYHSELNMSSLELGDSALYFCASSSLDSSYEQYFGPGTRLTVT.

This chain connects TRBV7-9 to TRBJ1-2; TRBD1 agrees at 10 bases. Germline loops: CDR1 SEHNR, CDR2 FQNEAQ (reference sequence). V was clipped by 5 bases and J by 2 bases; unmatched bases: 5. CDR3 length equals 15 residues. CDR3: CASSPPTGGNYGYTF. The CDR3 DNA is TGTGCCAGCAGCCCACCGACAGGGGGCAACTATGGCTACACCTTC.

The chain is built from TRBV2 and TRBJ1-1; possible D gene TRBD1, 6 bases. The CDR3 consists of 13 residues. Germline lookup yields CDR1 SNHLY and CDR2 FYNNEI. Trimming took 4 bases from V and 6 from J, leaving 12 bases between them. CDR3 sequence: CASSVTGRAEAFF. For the CDR3, the DNA is TGTGCCAGCAGTGTCACAGGGAGGGCTGAAGCTTTCTTT.